Included here is one TCR beta chain sequence, with context. Using immunoSEQ multiplex PCR, the repertoire was profiled, and TCRdb retains in-frame clones only, with some absent. The repertoire includes 1.5 million to 2.5 million clones, 85% to 95% of them detected once, and 1.2% sits in the top ten. This record belongs to a study of shared clonotypes between healthy human individuals. Germline lookup yields CDR1 SGHVS and CDR2 FQNEAQ. V lost 5 bases, J lost 0 bases, and 9 bases stayed unmatched. The CDR3 runs to 17 residues. Cells designated naive CD8 were CD45RO-negative and were positively selected for CCR7, with terminally differentiated effector memory CD45RA+ cells excluded.

Input material: naive CD8+ T cells sorted from blood. This sequence joins TRBV7-8 and TRBJ1-2; TRBD1 matches at 10 bases. The clonotype comes from a man in his late teens or twenties in good health. The CDR3 loop is CASSLIGQGVANYGYTF. In DNA form, the CDR3 reads TGTGCCAGCAGCCTAATTGGACAGGGGGTAGCTAACTATGGCTACACCTTC.